This T cell receptor beta chain was documented in a study of T cell responses to AZD1222 COVID-19 vaccine. The repertoire was sequenced with immunoSEQ multiplex PCR; TCRdb's copy has only in-frame clones and lacks some. The data contain 130,000 or so clones, around 83% of them singletons. The CDR3 contains 16 residues. The germline V gene has CDR1 SEHNR and CDR2 FQNEAQ (reference sequence). V lost 5 bases and J lost 3, with 19 bases in between. Study-wide findings and caveats: Just a handful of AZD1222 recipients were seropositive at baseline.

The sample holds one count of this clone. No antigen is known for it. Material: peripheral blood, obtained on day 0 of AZD1222 vaccination. This chain joins TRBV7-9 and TRBJ1-1; D possibly corresponds to TRBD1 (5 bases). This clonotype was obtained from an adult in good health. The CDR3 loop is CASSPGLGLGDTEAFF. CDR3 sequence (DNA): TGTGCCAGCAGCCCTGGTTTAGGGCTAGGGGACACTGAAGCTTTCTTT.